This passage covers 21 T cell receptor beta chains from one sample sequenced in a study of OX40 agonist ivuxolimab in advanced cancers. Library preparation was by the immunoSEQ multiplex PCR assay. This immuneACCESS table, as held by TCRdb, lists in-frame sequences with V and J called but not all clones. Of the missing ones, under half trace to an unresolved V gene in checked studies; the others have no known cause. The sample yields roughly 92,000 clones; roughly nine tenths were counted once. The top ten hold 1.3% to 1.5% of the sample. This specimen was CD4+ or CD8+ T cells sorted from blood, taken in a trial of the OX40 agonist ivuxolimab. The receptors derive from an adult with an advanced solid tumor such as melanoma, head and neck, liver or kidney cancer.

The J gene is TRBJ2-3, the V gene TRBV4-3; TRBD1 or TRBD2 may be the D gene (5 bases each). V gave up 2 bases and J gave up 5 bases, with 14 bases separating them. The CDR3 is made up of 15 amino acids. The germline gives CDR1 LGHNA, CDR2 YSLEER. CDR3: CASSQRQSGRDTQYF. The CDR3 DNA sequence: TGCGCCAGCAGCCAACGCCAGTCAGGGAGAGATACGCAGTATTTT.

This chain connects TRBV9 to TRBJ1-5, with a weak D call TRBD1 (6 bases). Germline V gene lookup returns CDR1 SGDLS and CDR2 YYNGEE. The CDR3 has 15 amino acids. V dropped 0 bases and J dropped 3 bases, with 10 bases sitting between them. This CDR3 is CASSVGGGANQPQHF. CDR3 DNA: TGTGCCAGCAGCGTAGGAGGGGGGGCCAATCAGCCCCAGCATTTT.

This clone was seen only once. This chain uses TRBV6-1 with TRBJ1-2, with TRBD1 identical over 9 bases. This CDR3 is 14 amino acids long. After removal of 2 bases from V and 5 bases from J, the junction contained 3 bases not matched to a gene. Germline lookup yields CDR1 MNHNS and CDR2 SASEGT. CDR3: CASSELGTGYGYTF. CDR3 sequence (DNA): TGTGCCAGCAGTGAACTAGGGACAGGGTATGGCTACACCTTC.

DNA of the CDR3: TGTGCCAGCTCACCAACACAGGGGAACTATGGCTACACCTTC. Translating it yields CASSPTQGNYGYTF. This chain connects TRBV18 to TRBJ1-2; 7 bases line up with TRBD1. CDR1 and CDR2 (germline): KGHSH, LQKENI. V lost 2 bases, J lost 2 bases, and 2 bases stayed unmatched. This CDR3 region has 14 residues.

The chain has TRBV5-5 and TRBJ2-3, with D unresolved. V dropped 5 bases and J dropped 2 bases, with 12 bases sitting between them. This CDR3 region has 14 residues. Germline CDR1 is SGHKS and CDR2 is YYEKEE (reference sequence). In nucleotides, the CDR3 is TGTGCCAGCAGTTCGCCAAAAACCACAGATACGCAGTATTTT. This translates into CASSSPKTTDTQYF.

The rearrangement uses TRBV5-1 and TRBJ2-2; D call uncertain. The CDR3 covers 14 residues. Germline CDR1 reads SGHRS; CDR2 reads YFSETQ. The V end lost 0 bases, the J end lost 4 bases, and 7 bases lay between the germline ends. This CDR3 reads CASSLGQSTGELFF. The CDR3 nucleotides read TGCGCCAGCAGCTTGGGGCAGTCCACCGGGGAGCTGTTTTTT.

CDR3 protein: CASRRTGAKNIQYF. The CDR3 DNA reads TGTGCCAGCAGGCGGACAGGGGCCAAAAACATTCAGTACTTC. The chain recombines TRBV27 with TRBJ2-4; TRBD1 agrees at 8 bases. The germline V gene encodes CDR1 MNHEY and CDR2 SMNVEV (reference sequence). The CDR3 is 14 residues long. V shed 6 bases and J 1 base; nucleotides not matched to a gene: 2.

The V gene is TRBV2, the J gene TRBJ1-2, with a possible D match to TRBD1 (5 bases). The CDR3 contains 11 residues. Germline loops: CDR1 SNHLY, CDR2 FYNNEI. Deletions cut 8 bases from V and 10 bases from J, with 14 bases between. The CDR3 loop reads CASGDRSIYTF. Written as DNA, the CDR3 is TGTGCCAGCGGGGACCGCTCTATCTACACCTTC.

V and J are TRBV9 and TRBJ2-1; 10 positions match TRBD2. The V gene end was trimmed by 4 bases and the J gene end by 5 bases; junction bases not matched to a gene: 6. CDR1 is SGDLS and CDR2 is YYNGEE in the germline V gene. CDR3 size: 15 residues. The CDR3 spells CASSSGLADNNEQFF. The CDR3 region has the DNA TGTGCCAGCAGCTCCGGACTAGCGGATAACAATGAGCAGTTCTTC.

The gene calls are TRBV30 and TRBJ2-1; TRBD2 aligns across 8 bases. The junction had 3 bases not matched to a gene; V was cut back by 4 bases and J by 4 bases. The CDR3 runs 13 residues. Germline V gene sequence: CDR1 GTSNPN, CDR2 SVGIG (reference sequence). The CDR3 spells CAWTKREYNEQFF. DNA of the CDR3: TGTGCCTGGACAAAGCGGGAGTACAATGAGCAGTTCTTC.

The V and J genes are TRBV4-1 and TRBJ2-7; 10 positions agree with TRBD2. Germline V lookup: CDR1 MGHRA, CDR2 YSYEKL. This CDR3 comprises 16 residues. The V gene end was trimmed by 0 bases and the J gene end by 3 bases; junction bases not matched to a gene: 5. CDR3: CASSQDLASGSYEQYF. The CDR3, as DNA: TGCGCCAGCAGCCAAGATCTGGCTAGCGGGAGCTACGAGCAGTACTTC.

The gene calls are TRBV19 and TRBJ2-2; D is perhaps TRBD2 (6 bases). The CDR3 runs to 14 residues. Germline V gene lookup returns CDR1 LNHDA and CDR2 SQIVND (reference sequence). Trimming removed 3 bases from V and 5 bases from J, with 10 bases in between. CDR3 sequence: CASSMASGTGELFF. Written as DNA, the CDR3 is TGTGCCAGTAGTATGGCCAGCGGGACCGGGGAGCTGTTTTTT. Combining the CDR3 with reference TRBV19 and TRBJ2-2 gives the whole variable domain DGGITQSPKYLFRKEGQNVTLSCEQNLNHDAMYWYRQDPGQGLRLIYYSQIVNDFQKGDIAEGYSVSREKKESFPLTVTSAQKNPTAFYLCASSMASGTGELFFGEGSRLTVL.

V gene TRBV28 combines with J gene TRBJ2-6, with 7 bases aligning to TRBD1. The CDR3 has 18 amino acids. With V trimmed by 4 bases and J by 0 bases, 9 bases remained unmatched. The germline CDR1 and CDR2 sequences are MDHEN and SYDVKM. CDR3 loop: CASSSATGLSSGANVLTF. The CDR3, as DNA: TGTGCCAGCAGTTCCGCGACAGGGTTAAGCTCTGGGGCCAACGTCCTGACTTTC.

J is TRBJ1-1 and V is TRBV28; no clear D. Germline lookup yields CDR1 MDHEN and CDR2 SYDVKM. With 6 bases removed from V and 5 bases from J, the gap between germline ends came to 16 bases. CDR3 size: 14 residues. The CDR3 is CASSQLREKTEAFF. As DNA, the CDR3 is TGTGCCAGCAGCCAATTGCGGGAGAAGACTGAAGCTTTCTTT. The variable domain in full, with the rest retrieved from reference TRBV28 and TRBJ1-1, is DVKVTQSSRYLVKRTGEKVFLECVQDMDHENMFWYRQDPGLGLRLIYFSYDVKMKEKGDIPEGYSVSREKKERFSLILESASTNQTSMYLCASSQLREKTEAFFGQGTRLTVV.

This rearrangement joins TRBV5-1 to TRBJ1-1; D is possibly TRBD1 (6 bases). Germline CDR1 and CDR2: SGHRS and YFSETQ. CDR3 length equals 14 residues. Between the trimmed V and J ends, which lost 2 bases and 5 bases, there was a span of 13 bases. CDR3 bases: TGCGCCAGCAGCTTTCGGGGGGCTGTGACTGAAGCTTTCTTT. Translated: CASSFRGAVTEAFF.

A word on this clone: A read error may account for a junction end that differs from germline. The gene calls are TRBV27 and TRBJ2-3; TRBD2 matches 10 bases. Germline V gene sequence: CDR1 MNHEY, CDR2 SMNVEV (reference sequence). The CDR3 sequence is 12 residues long. CDR3 in amino acids: CASSWTSGPRHF. The CDR3 DNA reads as TGTGCCAGCAGTTGGACTAGCGGCCCTCGCCATTTT.

This rearrangement joins TRBV27 to TRBJ2-1; no firm D call. Germline CDR1 reads MNHEY; CDR2 reads SMNVEV (reference sequence). The V end was cut by 1 base, the J end by 5 bases, with 9 bases between. This CDR3 contains 14 residues. The CDR3 sequence: CASSLLGRNNEQFF. The CDR3 bases are TGTGCCAGCAGTTTATTGGGCAGGAACAATGAGCAGTTCTTC.

This clone was detected only a few times. As DNA, the CDR3 is TGTGCCAGTAGTATTAATGGGCCAACAGGATATGGCTACACCTTC. It translates to CASSINGPTGYGYTF. This chain uses TRBV19 with TRBJ1-2; D may be TRBD1 (5 bases). CDR3 length equals 15 residues. Germline CDR1 LNHDA, CDR2 SQIVND (reference sequence). V lost 3 bases and J 5 bases, leaving 16 bases between the germline ends.

The chain couples TRBV29-1 to TRBJ2-2, with D possibly being TRBD1 (5 bases). With 2 bases removed from V and 5 bases from J, the gap between germline ends came to 12 bases. The CDR3 has 14 residues. From germline, CDR1 is SQVTM and CDR2 ANQGSEA. Here the CDR3 DNA reads TGCAGCGTTGAAACCCAGGGCTTGACCGGGGAGCTGTTTTTT. Its protein product is CSVETQGLTGELFF.

The chain joins TRBV6-5 to TRBJ2-7; no firm D call. Trimming shortened V by 6 bases and J by 3 bases, and 9 bases separated the two germline ends. This CDR3 is 12 amino acids long. Germline CDR1 reads MNHEY; CDR2 reads SVGAGI. The CDR3 DNA is TGTGCCAGCAGCCGAAGGAACTACGAGCAGTACTTC. It translates to CASSRRNYEQYF.

This chain links TRBV6-1 with TRBJ2-7; 10 nucleotides line up with TRBD1. Germline V gives CDR1 MNHNS, CDR2 SASEGT. The CDR3 length is 15 residues. The ends lost 7 bases at V and 2 bases at J; junction bases unmatched: 8. The CDR3 region is CASNIPGQGTYEQYF. CDR3 coding DNA: TGTGCCAGCAATATCCCGGGACAGGGGACCTACGAGCAGTACTTC.